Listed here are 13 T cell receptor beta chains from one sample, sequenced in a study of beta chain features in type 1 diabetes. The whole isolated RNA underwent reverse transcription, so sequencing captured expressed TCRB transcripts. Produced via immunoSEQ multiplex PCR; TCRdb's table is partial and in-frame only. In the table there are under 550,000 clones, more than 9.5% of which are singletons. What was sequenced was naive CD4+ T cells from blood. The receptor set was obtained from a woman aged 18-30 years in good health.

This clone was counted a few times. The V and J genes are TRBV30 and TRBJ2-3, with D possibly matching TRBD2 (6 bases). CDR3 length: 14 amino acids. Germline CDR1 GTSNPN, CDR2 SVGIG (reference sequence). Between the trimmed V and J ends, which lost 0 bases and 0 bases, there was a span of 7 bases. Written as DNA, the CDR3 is TGTGCCTGGAGTGTCAGCGGGAGCACAGATACGCAGTATTTT. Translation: CAWSVSGSTDTQYF. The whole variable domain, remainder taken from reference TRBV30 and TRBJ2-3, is SQTIHQWPATLVQPVGSPLSLECTVEGTSNPNLYWYRQAAGRGLQLLFYSVGIGQISSEVPQNLSASRPQDRQFILSSKKLLLSDSGFYLCAWSVSGSTDTQYFGPGTRLTVL.

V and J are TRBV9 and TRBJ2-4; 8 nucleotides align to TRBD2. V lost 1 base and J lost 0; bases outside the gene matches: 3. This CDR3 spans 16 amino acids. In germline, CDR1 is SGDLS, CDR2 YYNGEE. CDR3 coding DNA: TGTGCCAGCAGCGTATCCAGCGGGAGAGCCAAAAACATTCAGTACTTC. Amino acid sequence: CASSVSSGRAKNIQYF.

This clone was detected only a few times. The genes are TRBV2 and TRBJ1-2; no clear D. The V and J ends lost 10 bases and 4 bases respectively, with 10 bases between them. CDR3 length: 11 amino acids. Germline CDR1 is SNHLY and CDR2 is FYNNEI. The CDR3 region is CAIGHLYGYTF. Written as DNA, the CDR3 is TGTGCCATCGGCCACCTCTATGGCTACACCTTC.

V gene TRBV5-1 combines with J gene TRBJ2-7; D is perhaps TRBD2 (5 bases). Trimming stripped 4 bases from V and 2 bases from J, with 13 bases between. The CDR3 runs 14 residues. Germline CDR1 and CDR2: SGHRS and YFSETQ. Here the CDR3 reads CASSPTSLTYEQYF. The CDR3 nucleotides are TGCGCCAGCAGCCCCACTAGTTTGACCTACGAGCAGTACTTC.

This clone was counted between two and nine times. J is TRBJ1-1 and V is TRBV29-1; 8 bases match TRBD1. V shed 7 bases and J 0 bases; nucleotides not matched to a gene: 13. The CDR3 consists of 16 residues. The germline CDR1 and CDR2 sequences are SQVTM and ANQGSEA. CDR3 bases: TGCAGCGCACGGGGGGACAGGTCAATATTGAACACTGAAGCTTTCTTT. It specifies CSARGDRSILNTEAFF.

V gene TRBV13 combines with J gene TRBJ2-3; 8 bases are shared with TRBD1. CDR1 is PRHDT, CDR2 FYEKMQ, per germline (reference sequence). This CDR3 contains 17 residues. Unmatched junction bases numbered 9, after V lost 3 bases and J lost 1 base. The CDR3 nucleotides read TGTGCCAGCAGCTTCTGGACAGGGACGATCGGCACAGATACGCAGTATTTT. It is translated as CASSFWTGTIGTDTQYF. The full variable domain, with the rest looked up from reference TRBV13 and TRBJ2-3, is AAGVIQSPRHLIKEKRETATLKCYPIPRHDTVYWYQQGPGQDPQFLISFYEKMQSDKGSIPDRFSAQQFSDYHSELNMSSLELGDSALYFCASSFWTGTIGTDTQYFGPGTRLTVL.

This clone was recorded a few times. The CDR3 DNA sequence: TGTGCCAGCAGCCCCGGCCGGGCGGTAGAGACCCAGTACTTC. Protein product: CASSPGRAVETQYF. The genes are TRBV9 and TRBJ2-5; the D is unclear. Trimming removed 4 bases from V and 4 bases from J, with 14 bases in between. Germline V CDR1 and CDR2: SGDLS, YYNGEE. The CDR3 has 14 amino acids.

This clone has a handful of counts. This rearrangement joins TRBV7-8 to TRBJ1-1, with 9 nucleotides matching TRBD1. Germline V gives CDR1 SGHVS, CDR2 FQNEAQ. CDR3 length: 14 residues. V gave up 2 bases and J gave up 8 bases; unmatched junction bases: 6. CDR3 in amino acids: CASSLRTGVLEAFF. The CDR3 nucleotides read TGTGCCAGCAGCTTACGGACAGGGGTATTGGAAGCTTTCTTT.

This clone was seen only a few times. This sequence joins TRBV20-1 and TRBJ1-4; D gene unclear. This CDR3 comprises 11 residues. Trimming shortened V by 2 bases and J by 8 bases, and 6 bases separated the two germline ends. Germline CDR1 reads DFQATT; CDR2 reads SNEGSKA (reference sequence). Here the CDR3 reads CSARRVEKLFF. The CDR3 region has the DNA TGCAGTGCTAGAAGGGTCGAAAAACTGTTTTTT.

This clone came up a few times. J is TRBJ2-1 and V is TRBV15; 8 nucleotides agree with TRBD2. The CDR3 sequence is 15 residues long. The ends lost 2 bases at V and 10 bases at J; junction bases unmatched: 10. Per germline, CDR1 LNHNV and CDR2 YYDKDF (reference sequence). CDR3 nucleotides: TGTGCCACCAGCAGAACCGGGACTAGAGCCAAAGAGCAGTTCTTC. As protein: CATSRTGTRAKEQFF.

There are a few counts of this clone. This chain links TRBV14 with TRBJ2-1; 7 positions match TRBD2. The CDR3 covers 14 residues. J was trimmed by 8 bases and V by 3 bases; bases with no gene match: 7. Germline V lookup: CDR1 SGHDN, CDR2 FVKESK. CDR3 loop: CASSHGRGRDEQFF. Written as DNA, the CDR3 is TGTGCCAGCAGCCATGGGAGGGGAAGGGATGAGCAGTTCTTC.

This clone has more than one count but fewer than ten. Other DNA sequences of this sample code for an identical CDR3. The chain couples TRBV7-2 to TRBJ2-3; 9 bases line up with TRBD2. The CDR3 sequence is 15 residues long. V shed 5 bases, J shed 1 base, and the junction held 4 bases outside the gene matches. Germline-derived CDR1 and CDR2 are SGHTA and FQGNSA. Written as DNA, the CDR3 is TGTGCCAGCAGCCGGGCTAGCGGGGGCACAGATACGCAGTATTTT. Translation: CASSRASGGTDTQYF.

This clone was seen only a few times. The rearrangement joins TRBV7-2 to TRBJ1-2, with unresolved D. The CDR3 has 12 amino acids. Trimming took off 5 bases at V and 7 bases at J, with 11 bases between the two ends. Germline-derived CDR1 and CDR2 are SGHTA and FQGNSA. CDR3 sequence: CASSHMAVGYTF. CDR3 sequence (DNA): TGTGCCAGCAGCCACATGGCGGTTGGCTACACCTTC.